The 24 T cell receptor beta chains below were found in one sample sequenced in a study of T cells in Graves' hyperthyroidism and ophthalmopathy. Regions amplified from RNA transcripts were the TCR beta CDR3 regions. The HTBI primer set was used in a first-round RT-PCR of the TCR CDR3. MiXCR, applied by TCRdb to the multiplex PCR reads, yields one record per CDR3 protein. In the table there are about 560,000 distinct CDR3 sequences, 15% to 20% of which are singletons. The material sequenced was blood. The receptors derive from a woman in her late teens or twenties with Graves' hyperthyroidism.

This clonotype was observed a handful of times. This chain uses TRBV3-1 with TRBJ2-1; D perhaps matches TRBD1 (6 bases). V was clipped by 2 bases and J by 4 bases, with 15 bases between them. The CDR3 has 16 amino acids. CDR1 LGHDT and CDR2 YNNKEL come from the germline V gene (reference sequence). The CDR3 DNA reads TGTGCCAGCAGCCAACCACCGACAGGTCCGTACAATGAGCAGTTCTTC. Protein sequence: CASSQPPTGPYNEQFF.

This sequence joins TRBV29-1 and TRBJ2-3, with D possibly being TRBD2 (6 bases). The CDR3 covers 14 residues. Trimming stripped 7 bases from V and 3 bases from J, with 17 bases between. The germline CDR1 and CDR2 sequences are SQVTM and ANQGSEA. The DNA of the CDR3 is TGCAGCGCTACTCTAGCGACCACTACAGATACGCAGTATTTT. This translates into CSATLATTTDTQYF.

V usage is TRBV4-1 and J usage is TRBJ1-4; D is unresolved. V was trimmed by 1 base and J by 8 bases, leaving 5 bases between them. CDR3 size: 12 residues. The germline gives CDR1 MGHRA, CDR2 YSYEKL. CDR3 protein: CASSQVQEKLFF. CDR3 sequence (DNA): TGCGCCAGCAGCCAAGTCCAGGAAAAACTGTTTTTT.

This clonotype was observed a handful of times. For the CDR3, the DNA is TGTGCCAGTAGTTTCACAGTCGGCGGACAGGGAGGAAACACCATATATTTT. Translation: CASSFTVGGQGGNTIYF. This chain joins TRBV19 and TRBJ1-3, with 8 positions matching TRBD1. The CDR3 totals 17 residues. J lost 4 bases, V lost 5 bases, and 13 bases had no gene match. Germline values: CDR1 LNHDA, CDR2 SQIVND (reference sequence).

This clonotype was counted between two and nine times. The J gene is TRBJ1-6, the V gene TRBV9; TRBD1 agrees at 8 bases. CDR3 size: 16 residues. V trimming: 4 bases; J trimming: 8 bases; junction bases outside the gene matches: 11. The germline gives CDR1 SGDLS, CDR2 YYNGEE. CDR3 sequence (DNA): TGTGCCAGCAGCCAGGGGGCAACCGGAACATATTCACCCCTCCACTTT. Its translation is CASSQGATGTYSPLHF. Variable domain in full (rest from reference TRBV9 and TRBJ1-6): DSGVTQTPKHLITATGQRVTLRCSPRSGDLSVYWYQQSLDQGLQFLIQYYNGEERAKGNILERFSAQQFPDLHSELNLSSLELGDSALYFCASSQGATGTYSPLHFGNGTRLTVT.

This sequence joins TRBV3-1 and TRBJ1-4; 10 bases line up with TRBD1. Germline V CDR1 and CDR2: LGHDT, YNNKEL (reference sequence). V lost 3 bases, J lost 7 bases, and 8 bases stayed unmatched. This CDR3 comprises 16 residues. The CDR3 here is CASSHLPGQGSEKLFF. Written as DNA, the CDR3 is TGTGCCAGCAGCCACTTACCGGGACAGGGGAGTGAAAAACTGTTTTTT.

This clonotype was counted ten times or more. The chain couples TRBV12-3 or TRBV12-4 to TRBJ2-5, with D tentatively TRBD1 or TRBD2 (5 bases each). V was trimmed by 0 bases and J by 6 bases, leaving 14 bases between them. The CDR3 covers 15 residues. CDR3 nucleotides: TGTGCCAGCAGTTTAGCTGCAGGGAGAGGGAAGACCCAGTACTTC. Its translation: CASSLAAGRGKTQYF.

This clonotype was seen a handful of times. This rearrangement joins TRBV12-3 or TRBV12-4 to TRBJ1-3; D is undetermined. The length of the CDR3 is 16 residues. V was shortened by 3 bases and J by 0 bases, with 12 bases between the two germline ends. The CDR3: CASSFSPKPSGNTIYF. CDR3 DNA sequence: TGTGCCAGCAGTTTTTCTCCCAAACCCTCTGGAAACACCATATATTTT.

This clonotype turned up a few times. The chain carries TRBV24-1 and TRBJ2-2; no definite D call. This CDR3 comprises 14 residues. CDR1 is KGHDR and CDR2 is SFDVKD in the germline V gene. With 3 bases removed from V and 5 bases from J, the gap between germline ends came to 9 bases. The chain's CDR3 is CATSDGRVTGELFF. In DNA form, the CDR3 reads TGTGCCACCAGTGATGGACGGGTGACCGGGGAGCTGTTTTTT.

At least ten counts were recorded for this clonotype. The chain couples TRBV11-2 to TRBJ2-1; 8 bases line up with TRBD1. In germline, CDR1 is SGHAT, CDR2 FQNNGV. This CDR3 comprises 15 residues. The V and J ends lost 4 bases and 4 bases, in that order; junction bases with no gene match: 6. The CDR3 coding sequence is TGTGCCAGCAGCTCCCCCCAGGGGGCTTACAATGAGCAGTTCTTC. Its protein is CASSSPQGAYNEQFF.

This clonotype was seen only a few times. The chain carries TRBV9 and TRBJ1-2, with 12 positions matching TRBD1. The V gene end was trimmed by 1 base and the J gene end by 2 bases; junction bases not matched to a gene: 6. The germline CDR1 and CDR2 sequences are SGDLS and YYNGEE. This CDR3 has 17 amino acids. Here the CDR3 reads CASSVSSGTGGNYGYTF. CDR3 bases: TGTGCCAGCAGCGTATCTTCCGGGACAGGGGGCAACTATGGCTACACCTTC.

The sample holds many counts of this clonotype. The CDR3 spells CASRPGDRILSSYEQYF. CDR3 in DNA: TGTGCCAGCAGACCTGGAGACAGAATTCTTTCCTCCTACGAGCAGTACTTC. The chain uses TRBV6-2 or TRBV6-3 and TRBJ2-7; D perhaps matches TRBD1 (5 bases). Trimming left V 6 bases short and J 0 bases short, with 21 bases between. There are 17 residues in the CDR3. Looked up from germline, CDR1 is MNHEY and CDR2 is SVGEGT.

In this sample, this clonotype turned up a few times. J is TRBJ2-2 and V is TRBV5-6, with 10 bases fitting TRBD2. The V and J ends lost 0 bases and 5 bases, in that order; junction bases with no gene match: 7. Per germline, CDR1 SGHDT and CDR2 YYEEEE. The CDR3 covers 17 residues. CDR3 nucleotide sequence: TGTGCCAGCAGCTTGGAGAGACTAGCGGGTAGGACCGGGGAGCTGTTTTTT. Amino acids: CASSLERLAGRTGELFF.

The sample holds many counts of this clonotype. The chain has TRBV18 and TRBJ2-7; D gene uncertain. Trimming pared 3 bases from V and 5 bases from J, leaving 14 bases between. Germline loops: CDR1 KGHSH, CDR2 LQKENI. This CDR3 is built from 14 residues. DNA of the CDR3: TGTGCCAGCTCACCCCTGGGCGTTGGACACGAGCAGTACTTC. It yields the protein CASSPLGVGHEQYF.

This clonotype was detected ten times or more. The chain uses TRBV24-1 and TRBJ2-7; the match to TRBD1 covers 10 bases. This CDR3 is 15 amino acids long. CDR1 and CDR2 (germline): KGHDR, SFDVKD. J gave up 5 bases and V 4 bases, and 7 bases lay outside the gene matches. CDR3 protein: CATSDGTGEDHEQYF. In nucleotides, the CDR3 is TGTGCCACCAGTGACGGGACAGGGGAAGACCACGAGCAGTACTTC.

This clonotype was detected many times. This CDR3 reads CASSKGGLQGSYEQYF. In DNA form, the CDR3 reads TGTGCCAGCAGCAAGGGGGGCCTTCAGGGCTCCTACGAGCAGTACTTC. The chain employs TRBV11-2 and TRBJ2-7; D assignment may be TRBD1 or TRBD2 (6 bases each). CDR1 SGHAT and CDR2 FQNNGV come from the germline V gene. The length of the CDR3 is 16 residues. The ends were cut back, 5 bases at V and 0 bases at J, with 17 bases in the middle.

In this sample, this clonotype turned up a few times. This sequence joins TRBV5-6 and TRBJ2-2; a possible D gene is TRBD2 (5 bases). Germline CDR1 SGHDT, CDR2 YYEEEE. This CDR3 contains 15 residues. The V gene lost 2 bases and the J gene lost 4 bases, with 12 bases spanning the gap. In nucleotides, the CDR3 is TGTGCCAGCAGCTTCCGAGGGTTTTCCACCGGGGAGCTGTTTTTT. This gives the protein CASSFRGFSTGELFF.

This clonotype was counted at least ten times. Written as DNA, the CDR3 is TGTGCCAGCAGTTTCCCGCCGGGGACAGGGAATCGAGATACGCAGTATTTT. It translates to CASSFPPGTGNRDTQYF. This chain uses TRBV6-1 with TRBJ2-3, with 9 bases fitting TRBD1. V shed 5 bases and J 5 bases; nucleotides not matched to a gene: 14. CDR3 length: 17 amino acids. Germline CDR1 and CDR2: MNHNS and SASEGT.

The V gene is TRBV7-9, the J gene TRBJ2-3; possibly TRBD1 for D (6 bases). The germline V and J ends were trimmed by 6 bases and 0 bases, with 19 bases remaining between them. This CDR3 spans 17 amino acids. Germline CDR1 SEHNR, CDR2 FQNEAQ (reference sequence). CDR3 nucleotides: TGTGCCAGCAGAATCCGCGACAGGCCACCTAGCACAGATACGCAGTATTTT. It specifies CASRIRDRPPSTDTQYF.

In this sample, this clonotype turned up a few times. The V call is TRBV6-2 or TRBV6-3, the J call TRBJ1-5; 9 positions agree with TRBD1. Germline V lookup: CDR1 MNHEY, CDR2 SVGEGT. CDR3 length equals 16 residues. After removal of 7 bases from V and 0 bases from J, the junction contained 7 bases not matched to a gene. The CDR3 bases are TGTGCCAGCAAAAGACAGGGGGTTTATAGCAATCAGCCCCAGCATTTT. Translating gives CASKRQGVYSNQPQHF.

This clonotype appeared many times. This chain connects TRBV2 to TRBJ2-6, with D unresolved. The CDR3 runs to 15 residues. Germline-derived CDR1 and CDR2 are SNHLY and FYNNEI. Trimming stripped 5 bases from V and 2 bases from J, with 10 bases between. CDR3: CASSSAAPGANVLTF. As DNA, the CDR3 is TGTGCCAGCAGTTCGGCCGCCCCTGGGGCCAACGTCCTGACTTTC. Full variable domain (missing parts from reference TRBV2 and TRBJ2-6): EPEVTQTPSHQVTQMGQEVILRCVPISNHLYFYWYRQILGQKVEFLVSFYNNEISEKSEIFDDQFSVERPDGSNFTLKIRSTKLEDSAMYFCASSSAAPGANVLTFGAGSRLTVL.

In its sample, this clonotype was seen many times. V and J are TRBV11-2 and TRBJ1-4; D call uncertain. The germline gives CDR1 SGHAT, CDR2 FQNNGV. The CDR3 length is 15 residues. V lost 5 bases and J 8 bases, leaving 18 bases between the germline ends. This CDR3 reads CASSPRTAQEEKLFF. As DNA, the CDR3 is TGTGCCAGCAGCCCACGGACGGCCCAAGAGGAAAAACTGTTTTTT.

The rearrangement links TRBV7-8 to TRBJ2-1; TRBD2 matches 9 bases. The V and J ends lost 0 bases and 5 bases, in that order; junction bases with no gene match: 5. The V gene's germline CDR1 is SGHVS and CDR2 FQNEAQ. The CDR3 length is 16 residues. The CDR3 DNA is TGTGCCAGCAGCTTAGCGGCGGCTAGCGGGAACAATGAGCAGTTCTTC. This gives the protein CASSLAAASGNNEQFF.

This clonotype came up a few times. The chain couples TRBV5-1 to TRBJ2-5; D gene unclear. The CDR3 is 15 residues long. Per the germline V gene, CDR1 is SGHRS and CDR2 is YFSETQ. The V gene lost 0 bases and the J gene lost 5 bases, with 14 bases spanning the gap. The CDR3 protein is CASSLGPGLGETQYF. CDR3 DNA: TGCGCCAGCAGCTTGGGGCCGGGTTTAGGTGAGACCCAGTACTTC. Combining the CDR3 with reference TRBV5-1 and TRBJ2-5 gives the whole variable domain KAGVTQTPRYLIKTRGQQVTLSCSPISGHRSVSWYQQTPGQGLQFLFEYFSETQRNKGNFPGRFSGRQFSNSRSEMNVSTLELGDSALYLCASSLGPGLGETQYFGPGTRLLVL.